This T cell receptor beta chain originates from a study of cytomegalovirus exposure and HLA in healthy donors. CDR1 is SGHAT, CDR2 FQNNGV, per germline. This CDR3 has 14 residues. Between the trimmed V and J ends, which lost 5 bases and 2 bases, there was a span of 13 bases. PCR used 60 Vbeta primers and 13 Jbeta primers. Sequencing was performed with immunoSEQ multiplex PCR; in TCRdb, only in-frame clones are kept and a portion is missing. Of approximately 170,000 clones in the sample, about four fifths were seen once. The TCR comes from a woman aged 50 to 60 in good health and CMV-seronegative. This sequence joins TRBV11-2 and TRBJ2-7; tentative D call: TRBD2 (7 bases). Sequenced: PBMCs. DNA of the CDR3: TGTGCCAGCAGCCGCGGGGGCTCGGCCTACGAGCAGTACTTC. Its protein is CASSRGGSAYEQYF.